This TCR beta chain was sequenced in a study of response to subunit inactivated influenza vaccine. This clonotype came up many times. In TCRdb, the RT-PCR reads were re-called with MiXCR into one record per CDR3 protein. The sample yields about 700,000 distinct CDR3 sequences, about 14% seen once. Trimming shortened V by 5 bases and J by 0 bases, and 11 bases separated the two germline ends. CDR3 length: 15 residues. The source of this sequence is a man aged 50-59 years who received an inactivated influenza vaccine. The genes are TRBV12-3 or TRBV12-4 and TRBJ1-3, with D unresolved. The starting material was PBMCs from blood, obtained 14 to 15 days before vaccination. The CDR3 here is CASSPAHSSGNTIYF. The CDR3 DNA follows: TGTGCCAGCAGTCCCGCCCACTCCTCTGGAAACACCATATATTTT.